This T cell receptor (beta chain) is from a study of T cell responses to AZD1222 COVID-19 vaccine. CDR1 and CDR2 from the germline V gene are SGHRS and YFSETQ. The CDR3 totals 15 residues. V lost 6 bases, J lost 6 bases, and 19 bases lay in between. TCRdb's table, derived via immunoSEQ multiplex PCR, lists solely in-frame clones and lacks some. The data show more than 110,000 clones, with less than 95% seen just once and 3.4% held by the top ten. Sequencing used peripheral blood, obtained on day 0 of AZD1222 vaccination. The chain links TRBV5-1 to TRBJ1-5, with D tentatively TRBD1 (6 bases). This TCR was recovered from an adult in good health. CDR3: CASKWGANEGQPQHF. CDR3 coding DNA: TGCGCCAGCAAATGGGGGGCCAATGAAGGTCAGCCCCAGCATTTT. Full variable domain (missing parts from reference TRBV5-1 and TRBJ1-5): KAGVTQTPRYLIKTRGQQVTLSCSPISGHRSVSWYQQTPGQGLQFLFEYFSETQRNKGNFPGRFSGRQFSNSRSEMNVSTLELGDSALYLCASKWGANEGQPQHFGDGTRLSIL.